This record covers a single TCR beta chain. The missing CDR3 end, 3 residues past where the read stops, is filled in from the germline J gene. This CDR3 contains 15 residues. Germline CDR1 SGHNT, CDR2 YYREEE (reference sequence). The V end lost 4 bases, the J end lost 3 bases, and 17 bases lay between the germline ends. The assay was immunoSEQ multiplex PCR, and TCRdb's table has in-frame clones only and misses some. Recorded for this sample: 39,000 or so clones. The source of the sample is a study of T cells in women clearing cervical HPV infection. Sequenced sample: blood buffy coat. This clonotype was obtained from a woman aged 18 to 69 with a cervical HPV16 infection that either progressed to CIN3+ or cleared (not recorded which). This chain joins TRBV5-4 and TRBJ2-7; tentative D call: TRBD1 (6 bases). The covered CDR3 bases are TGTGCCAGCAGCGGAGGACAGCCCGGAGTCTACGAG. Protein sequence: CASSGGQPGVYE. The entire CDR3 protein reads CASSGGQPGVYEQYF.